A single sample gave rise to the 22 T cell receptor beta chains below, sequenced in a study of cytomegalovirus exposure and HLA in healthy donors. Primers: 60 Vbeta forward and 13 Jbeta reverse. The assay was immunoSEQ multiplex PCR, and TCRdb's table has in-frame clones only and misses some. The sample data list approximately 80,000 clones. The source material was PBMCs. These receptors all stem from a woman in her twenties or thirties in good health and CMV-seronegative.

The rearrangement uses TRBV6-1 and TRBJ2-7; D remains unclear. The CDR3 length is 12 residues. V gave up 0 bases and J gave up 3 bases, with 3 bases separating them. Germline CDR1 and CDR2: MNHNS and SASEGT. The CDR3 DNA reads TGTGCCAGCAGTGAAGCCAGCTACGAGCAGTACTTC. Its translation is CASSEASYEQYF.

J is TRBJ2-1 and V is TRBV5-1; the match to TRBD2 covers 8 bases. The germline V gene has CDR1 SGHRS and CDR2 YFSETQ. The CDR3 covers 14 residues. Germline trimming cut 5 bases from V and 1 base from J; bases unmatched to any gene: 2. This chain's CDR3 is CASRSGGSYNEQFF. In DNA form, the CDR3 reads TGCGCCAGCAGATCGGGGGGGTCCTACAATGAGCAGTTCTTC.

In regard to this clone: A read error may produce the germline difference seen at one junction end. V and J are TRBV6-6 and TRBJ2-5; the D is unclear. Looked up from germline, CDR1 is MNHNY and CDR2 is SVGAGI (reference sequence). This CDR3 comprises 11 residues. The CDR3 nucleotides are TGTGCCAGCAGTTACCGAGAGAACCAGTACTTC. It specifies CASSYRENQYF.

This chain uses TRBV5-1 with TRBJ2-3; TRBD2 matches at 8 bases. Germline V gene sequence: CDR1 SGHRS, CDR2 YFSETQ. The CDR3 spans 16 residues. The V gene end was trimmed by 4 bases and the J gene end by 6 bases; junction bases not matched to a gene: 13. In DNA, the CDR3 is TGCGCCAGCAGCCCAGGTCCGCGGGGGGTGGTTGATACGCAGTATTTT. As protein: CASSPGPRGVVDTQYF.

The chain uses TRBV6-1 and TRBJ2-7, with D unclear. This CDR3 has 13 amino acids. Germline V lookup: CDR1 MNHNS, CDR2 SASEGT. V was pared by 6 bases and J by 6 bases, with 15 bases between. Written as DNA, the CDR3 is TGTGCCAGCAGCGTGTGGGCTGATGGCGAGCAGTACTTC. Translation gives CASSVWADGEQYF.

The chain has TRBV18 and TRBJ1-1; 7 positions agree with TRBD1. The length of the CDR3 is 14 residues. V was clipped by 1 base and J by 1 base; unmatched bases: 0. The germline V gene has CDR1 KGHSH and CDR2 LQKENI. The CDR3 reads CASSPQGANTEAFF. As DNA, the CDR3 is TGTGCCAGCTCACCACAGGGGGCGAACACTGAAGCTTTCTTT.

The chain couples TRBV2 to TRBJ2-7, with 13 bases fitting TRBD2. Germline V gene lookup returns CDR1 SNHLY and CDR2 FYNNEI. Trimming cost V 8 bases and J 7 bases; bases outside gene matches: 11. The CDR3 is made up of 15 amino acids. In nucleotides, the CDR3 is TGTGCCAGCGGCCGGACTAGCGGGGGCGGATGGGAGCAGTACTTC. As protein: CASGRTSGGGWEQYF.

As concerns this clone: At one end the junction does not follow the germline gene, possibly because of a read error. The rearrangement joins TRBV18 to TRBJ2-6, with D possibly matching TRBD2 (5 bases). From germline, CDR1 is KGHSH and CDR2 LQKENI. The length of the CDR3 is 17 residues. Here the CDR3 reads CASSPLKGAEGANVLTF. The DNA of the CDR3 is TGTGCCAGCTCCCCACTCAAAGGAGCGGAGGGGGCCAACGTCCTGACTTTC.

The V and J genes are TRBV5-1 and TRBJ2-1, with D maybe TRBD1 (6 bases). This CDR3 region has 15 residues. Germline V gene lookup returns CDR1 SGHRS and CDR2 YFSETQ. Trimming stripped 0 bases from V and 4 bases from J, with 11 bases between. CDR3 in DNA: TGCGCCAGCAGCTTGGCAGCAGGGGAGTACAATGAGCAGTTCTTC. Protein: CASSLAAGEYNEQFF.

The V and J genes are TRBV5-1 and TRBJ1-3; 8 bases line up with TRBD1. The CDR3 has 15 amino acids. Germline V gene lookup returns CDR1 SGHRS and CDR2 YFSETQ. V lost 0 bases to trimming and J lost 3 bases; unmatched junction nucleotides: 2. In DNA, the CDR3 is TGCGCCAGCAGCTTGGGACAGGGGTTTGGAAACACCATATATTTT. This encodes CASSLGQGFGNTIYF.

This chain links TRBV5-6 with TRBJ2-1, with D maybe TRBD2 (5 bases). With 4 bases removed from V and 0 bases from J, the gap between germline ends came to 8 bases. Looked up from germline, CDR1 is SGHDT and CDR2 is YYEEEE. The CDR3 is made up of 14 amino acids. The CDR3 DNA reads TGTGCCAGCAGCCGGAGGCGCTCCTACAATGAGCAGTTCTTC. Translated, it gives CASSRRRSYNEQFF.

The gene calls are TRBV5-1 and TRBJ2-7; 9 bases map to TRBD1. The CDR3 covers 14 residues. CDR1 is SGHRS and CDR2 is YFSETQ in the germline V gene. Losses at the gene ends were 3 bases for V and 2 bases for J; bases not matched to a gene: 3. The CDR3 DNA is TGCGCCAGCAGCTGGACAGGGGATCCCTACGAGCAGTACTTC. Its translation: CASSWTGDPYEQYF.

V gene TRBV25-1 combines with J gene TRBJ2-3; TRBD1 matches 10 bases. This CDR3 comprises 15 residues. Germline CDR1 MGHDK, CDR2 SYGVNS. The ends lost 5 bases at V and 3 bases at J; junction bases unmatched: 5. Here the CDR3 reads CASSHGTGVTDTQYF. CDR3 bases: TGTGCCAGCAGTCACGGGACAGGGGTTACAGATACGCAGTATTTT.

The CDR3 DNA follows: TGTGCCAGCAGAACTCAAGGGGAAAATGGCTACACCTTC. It specifies CASRTQGENGYTF. The rearrangement joins TRBV5-6 to TRBJ1-2; tentatively, D is TRBD1 (5 bases). V was cut by 5 bases and J by 6 bases, with 14 bases left in between. This CDR3 is built from 13 residues. Germline-derived CDR1 and CDR2 are SGHDT and YYEEEE. Full variable domain (remainder filled in from reference TRBV5-6 and TRBJ1-2): DAGVTQSPTHLIKTRGQQVTLRCSPKSGHDTVSWYQQALGQGPQFIFQYYEEEERQRGNFPDRFSGHQFPNYSSELNVNALLLGDSALYLCASRTQGENGYTFGSGTRLTVV.

Details on this clone: Germline is not matched at one junction end, which may reflect a read error. V is TRBV7-9 and J is TRBJ1-1; 7 positions match TRBD1. The CDR3 has 13 amino acids. Germline V CDR1 and CDR2: SEHNR, FQNEAQ (reference sequence). This chain's CDR3 is CASSSRQGTEDFF. In nucleotides, the CDR3 is TGTGCCAGCAGTTCCCGACAGGGCACTGAAGATTTCTTT.

The chain is built from TRBV20-1 and TRBJ2-1, with no clear D. V was pared by 4 bases and J by 9 bases, with 10 bases between. This CDR3 has 11 amino acids. Germline lookup yields CDR1 DFQATT and CDR2 SNEGSKA (reference sequence). The CDR3 nucleotides read TGCAGTGCTACCCGGTCTGGTGAGCAGTTCTTC. It specifies CSATRSGEQFF.

The chain carries TRBV30 and TRBJ2-7, with D perhaps TRBD2 (5 bases). Germline loops: CDR1 GTSNPN, CDR2 SVGIG (reference sequence). The CDR3 covers 15 residues. Deletions cut 3 bases from V and 6 bases from J, with 21 bases between. CDR3: CAWSHTGKAAGEQYF. CDR3 bases: TGTGCCTGGAGCCATACCGGGAAAGCGGCCGGCGAGCAGTACTTC.

V and J are TRBV2 and TRBJ1-2; D possibly corresponds to TRBD1 (5 bases). Per germline, CDR1 SNHLY and CDR2 FYNNEI. Between the trimmed V and J ends, which lost 7 bases and 6 bases, there was a span of 18 bases. The CDR3 is 14 residues long. The CDR3 DNA follows: TGTGCCAGCACATCCGCAGCCGCCAGGGATGGCTACACCTTC. Translation: CASTSAAARDGYTF.

The CDR3 sequence: CSVRHGGAETQYF. The CDR3 nucleotides are TGCAGCGTTCGTCACGGGGGAGCAGAGACCCAGTACTTC. The chain joins TRBV29-1 to TRBJ2-5; tentative D call: TRBD2 (6 bases). Trimming shortened V by 5 bases and J by 4 bases, and 14 bases separated the two germline ends. The CDR3 contains 13 residues. Per germline, CDR1 SQVTM and CDR2 ANQGSEA.

V and J are TRBV7-8 and TRBJ2-1; D might be TRBD1 (6 bases). In germline, CDR1 is SGHVS, CDR2 FQNEAQ. The CDR3 extends over 15 amino acids. The V end lost 5 bases, the J end lost 7 bases, and 18 bases lay between the germline ends. CDR3 DNA sequence: TGTGCCAGCAGCCCGAACCAGGGGCCCTCGAATGAGCAGTTCTTC. Amino acids: CASSPNQGPSNEQFF.

V gene TRBV4-1 combines with J gene TRBJ2-7; possible D gene TRBD1, 6 bases. Germline V gene lookup returns CDR1 MGHRA and CDR2 YSYEKL. The V gene lost 0 bases and the J gene lost 5 bases, with 14 bases spanning the gap. CDR3 length: 15 amino acids. CDR3 nucleotides: TGCGCCAGCAGCCAAGAAAGCGCAGGGGCGAACGAGCAGTACTTC. It encodes CASSQESAGANEQYF.

The chain joins TRBV5-5 to TRBJ2-7; the match to TRBD2 covers 8 bases. Trimming took 2 bases from V and 0 from J; bases not matched to a gene: 4. CDR1 and CDR2 from the germline V gene are SGHKS and YYEKEE (reference sequence). The CDR3 sequence is 15 residues long. DNA for the CDR3: TGTGCCAGCAGCTTACAAGCGGGAGCCTCCTACGAGCAGTACTTC. It encodes CASSLQAGASYEQYF.